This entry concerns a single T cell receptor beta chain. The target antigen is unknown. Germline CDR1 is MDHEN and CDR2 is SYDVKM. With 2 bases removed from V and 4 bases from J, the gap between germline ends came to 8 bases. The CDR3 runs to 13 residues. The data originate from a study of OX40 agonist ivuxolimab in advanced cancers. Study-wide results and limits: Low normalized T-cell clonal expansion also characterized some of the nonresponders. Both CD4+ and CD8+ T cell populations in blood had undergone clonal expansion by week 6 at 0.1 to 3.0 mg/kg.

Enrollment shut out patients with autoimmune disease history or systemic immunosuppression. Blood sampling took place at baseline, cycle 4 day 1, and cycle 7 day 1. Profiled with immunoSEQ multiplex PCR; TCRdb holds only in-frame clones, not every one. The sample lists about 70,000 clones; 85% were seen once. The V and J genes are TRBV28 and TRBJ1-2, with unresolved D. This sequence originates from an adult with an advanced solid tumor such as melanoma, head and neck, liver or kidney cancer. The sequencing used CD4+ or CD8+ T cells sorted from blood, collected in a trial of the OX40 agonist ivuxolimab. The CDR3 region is CASSLGGTYGYTF. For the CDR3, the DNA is TGTGCCAGCAGTTTAGGCGGAACCTATGGCTACACCTTC.